Listed below are T cell receptor beta chains from one sample, sequenced in a study of blood T cell repertoires in COVID-19. Here immunoSEQ multiplex PCR was the method, and the copy in TCRdb shows in-frame clones only, minus some. The sample comprises some 250,000 clones, around four fifths of which are singletons, and around 7.9% rests with the top ten. Specimen: peripheral blood. These receptors originate from a man aged 35-49 years with active or convalescent COVID-19. The CDR3 runs from the conserved cysteine through the conserved F or W. D genes are given only for firm matches. Not all rows give a size; the values are once, few, many and, for expanded clones, a class.

V: TRBV6-5
D: TRBD2
size: .
J: TRBJ2-5
DNA: TGTGCCAGCACCCCGGGGCGGGGGGATGAGACCCAGTACTTC
CDR3: CASTPGRGDETQYF

V: TRBV7-8
D: .
size: .
J: TRBJ2-1
DNA: TGTGCCAGCAGCCAGTGGGACACATCGACTGAGCAGTTCTTC
CDR3: CASSQWDTSTEQFF

V: TRBV11-2
D: .
size: .
J: TRBJ1-2
DNA: TGTGCCAGCAGCCCGAATCAGGGTCGGTATGGCTACACCTTC
CDR3: CASSPNQGRYGYTF

V: TRBV5-4
D: TRBD2
size: .
J: TRBJ2-3
DNA: TGTGCCAGCAGCTTGGTCCGGGGGGGCCTCACAGATACGCAGTATTTT
CDR3: CASSLVRGGLTDTQYF

V: TRBV28
D: .
size: .
J: TRBJ1-5
DNA: TGTGCCATACAGACGCTCAATCAGCCCCAGCATTTT
CDR3: CAIQTLNQPQHF

V: TRBV7-2
D: TRBD2
size: .
J: TRBJ2-3
DNA: TGTGCCAGCACCTTTGGGACTAGCGGGGCCACAGATACGCAGTATTTT
CDR3: CASTFGTSGATDTQYF

V: TRBV5-1
D: TRBD1
size: .
J: TRBJ2-7
DNA: TGCGCCACCTCAACCGGGACAGGGGGTTTGGACGAGCAGTACTTC
CDR3: CATSTGTGGLDEQYF

V: TRBV7-2
D: TRBD2
size: .
J: TRBJ2-1
DNA: TGTGCCAGCAGCCCGGGGGGGGGACTCGTCTCCTACAATGAGCAGTTCTTC
CDR3: CASSPGGGLVSYNEQFF

V: TRBV14
D: TRBD1
size: .
J: TRBJ1-2
DNA: TGTGCCAGCAGCCAATTAACAGGGGGCGTCTATGGCTACACCTTC
CDR3: CASSQLTGGVYGYTF

V: TRBV21-1
D: .
size: .
J: TRBJ2-5
DNA: TGTGCCAGCAGCAAAGTTAAAGGACATCCTCAAGAGACCCAGTACTTC
CDR3: CASSKVKGHPQETQYF

V: TRBV6-4
D: .
size: .
J: TRBJ1-6
DNA: TGTGCCAGCAGTGTTGAGGAACATTCACCCCTCCACTTT
CDR3: CASSVEEHSPLHF

V: TRBV5-1
D: TRBD2
size: .
J: TRBJ2-2
DNA: TGCGCCAGCAGCTTAACGGGGGGTTGGACCGGGGAGCTGTTTTTT
CDR3: CASSLTGGWTGELFF

V: TRBV7-8
D: .
size: .
J: TRBJ1-2
DNA: TGTGCCAGCAGCTTAGTGAACGCCCAGGATGGCTACACCTTC
CDR3: CASSLVNAQDGYTF

V: TRBV6-5
D: TRBD1
size: .
J: TRBJ1-2
DNA: TGTGCCAGCAGGACAGGGGGGGCCCTTGGCTACACCTTC
CDR3: CASRTGGALGYTF

V: TRBV5-6
D: .
size: .
J: TRBJ1-2
DNA: TGTGCCAGCAGCTGGGAGGAGAGGGACTATGGCTACACCTTC
CDR3: CASSWEERDYGYTF

V: TRBV7-8
D: TRBD1
size: .
J: TRBJ2-1
DNA: TGTGCCAGCAGCTTAGTAGGTATGGGACAGGGGTCTCACAATGAGCAGTTCTTC
CDR3: CASSLVGMGQGSHNEQFF

V: TRBV30
D: TRBD2
size: .
J: TRBJ2-3
DNA: TGTGCCTGGAACCCCCTAGCGGACGCAGATACGCAGTATTTT
CDR3: CAWNPLADADTQYF

V: TRBV7-3
D: .
size: .
J: TRBJ2-3
DNA: TGTGCCAGCAGCTTAATGTGGGGGGTTGATACGCAGTATTTT
CDR3: CASSLMWGVDTQYF

V: TRBV12-3/TRBV12-4
D: .
size: once
J: TRBJ1-1
DNA: TGTGCCAGCAGTTTAGATCCAGGGGTTGAAGCTTTCTTT
CDR3: CASSLDPGVEAFF

V: TRBV7-9
D: TRBD1
size: .
J: TRBJ1-2
DNA: TGTGCCAGCAGTCAGACAGGGGCGAACTATGGCTACACCTTC
CDR3: CASSQTGANYGYTF

V: TRBV6-5
D: .
size: .
J: TRBJ1-1
DNA: TGTGCCAGCAGTCTCGCTGGGGCTGGGGCGGCTTTCTTT
CDR3: CASSLAGAGAAFF

V: TRBV5-5
D: TRBD2
size: .
J: TRBJ2-3
DNA: TGTGCCAGCAGCTCAAATCCAGCGGGAGGCACAGATACGCAGTATTTT
CDR3: CASSSNPAGGTDTQYF

V: TRBV5-1
D: TRBD2
size: .
J: TRBJ2-7
DNA: TGCGCCAGCAGCTTGGGGGGAGGGGTAGACGAGCAGTACTTC
CDR3: CASSLGGGVDEQYF

V: TRBV24-1
D: .
size: .
J: TRBJ2-2
DNA: TGTGCCACCAGTGATCCGCAGGTCCCCGGGGAGCTGTTTTTT
CDR3: CATSDPQVPGELFF

V: TRBV6-5
D: TRBD1
size: .
J: TRBJ2-7
DNA: TGTGCCAGCAGCAAGGGACAGACCTTCTACGAGCAGTACTTC
CDR3: CASSKGQTFYEQYF

V: TRBV19
D: TRBD2
size: .
J: TRBJ2-3
DNA: TGTGCCAGTAGTAGGTTGGCTAGCGGGGGCACAGATACGCAGTATTTT
CDR3: CASSRLASGGTDTQYF

V: TRBV4-3
D: .
size: .
J: TRBJ2-7
DNA: TGCGCCAGCAGCCAAGTGAGGCAGGGAACCTACGAGCAGTACTTC
CDR3: CASSQVRQGTYEQYF

V: TRBV2
D: .
size: .
J: TRBJ1-1
DNA: TGTGCCAGCAGTAACGGACACTTGAACACTGAAGCTTTCTTT
CDR3: CASSNGHLNTEAFF

V: TRBV6-5
D: .
size: .
J: TRBJ1-3
DNA: TGTGCCAGCAGACACCAAAACACCATATATTTT
CDR3: CASRHQNTIYF

V: TRBV10-3
D: TRBD2
size: .
J: TRBJ2-5
DNA: TGTGCCACCCGGCCCCCTTGGACTAGCGGGGGGAGGGAGACCCAGTACTTC
CDR3: CATRPPWTSGGRETQYF

V: TRBV5-1
D: TRBD1
size: .
J: TRBJ1-1
DNA: TGCGCCAGCAGCTTGGAAGGACAGGGCCACCTTGAAGCTTTCTTT
CDR3: CASSLEGQGHLEAFF

V: TRBV30
D: TRBD1
size: .
J: TRBJ2-7
DNA: TGTGCCTGGAGTTTCCTGGACAGGGATTCCTACGAGCAGTACTTC
CDR3: CAWSFLDRDSYEQYF

V: TRBV19
D: TRBD2
size: .
J: TRBJ2-3
DNA: TGTGCCAGTAGTACCAGCGGGAACACAGATACGCAGTATTTT
CDR3: CASSTSGNTDTQYF